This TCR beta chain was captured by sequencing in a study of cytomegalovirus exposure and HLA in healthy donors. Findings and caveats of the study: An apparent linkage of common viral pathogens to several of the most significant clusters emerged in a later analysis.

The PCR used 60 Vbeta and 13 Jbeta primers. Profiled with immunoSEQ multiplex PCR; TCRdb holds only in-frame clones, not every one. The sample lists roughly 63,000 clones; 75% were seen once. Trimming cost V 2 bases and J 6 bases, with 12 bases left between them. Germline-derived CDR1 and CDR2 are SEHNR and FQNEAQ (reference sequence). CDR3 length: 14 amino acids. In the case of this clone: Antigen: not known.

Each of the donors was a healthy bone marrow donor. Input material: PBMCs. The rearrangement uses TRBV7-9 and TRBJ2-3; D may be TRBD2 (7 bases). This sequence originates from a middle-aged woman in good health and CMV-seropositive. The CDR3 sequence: CASSLSGGEDTQYF. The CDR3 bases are TGTGCCAGCAGCTTATCGGGGGGCGAGGATACGCAGTATTTT.